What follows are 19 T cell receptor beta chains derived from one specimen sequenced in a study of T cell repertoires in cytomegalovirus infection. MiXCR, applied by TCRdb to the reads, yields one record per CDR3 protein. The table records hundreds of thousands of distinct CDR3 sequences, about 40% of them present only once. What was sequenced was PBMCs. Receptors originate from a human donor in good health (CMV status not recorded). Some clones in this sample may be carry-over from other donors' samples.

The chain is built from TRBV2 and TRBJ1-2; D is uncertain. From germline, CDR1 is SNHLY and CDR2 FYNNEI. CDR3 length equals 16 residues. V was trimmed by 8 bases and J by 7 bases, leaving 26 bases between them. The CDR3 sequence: CASATTTRGLRGGYTF. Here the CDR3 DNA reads TGTGCCAGCGCGACTACAACACGGGGATTGCGGGGTGGCTACACCTTC.

The CDR3 sequence: CASSIAAGPYSYTDTQYF. DNA for the CDR3: TGTGCCAGTAGTATAGCCGCCGGGCCCTATTCCTACACAGATACGCAGTATTTT. V and J are TRBV19 and TRBJ2-3; D remains unclear. This CDR3 spans 18 amino acids. Germline V gene sequence: CDR1 LNHDA, CDR2 SQIVND (reference sequence). The V and J ends lost 1 base and 2 bases respectively, with 19 bases between them.

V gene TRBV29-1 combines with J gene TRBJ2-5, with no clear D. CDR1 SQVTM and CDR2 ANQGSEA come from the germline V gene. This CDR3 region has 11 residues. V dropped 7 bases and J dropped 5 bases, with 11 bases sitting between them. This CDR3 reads CSDRPQETQYF. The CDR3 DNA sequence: TGCAGCGACCGACCTCAGGAGACCCAGTACTTC.

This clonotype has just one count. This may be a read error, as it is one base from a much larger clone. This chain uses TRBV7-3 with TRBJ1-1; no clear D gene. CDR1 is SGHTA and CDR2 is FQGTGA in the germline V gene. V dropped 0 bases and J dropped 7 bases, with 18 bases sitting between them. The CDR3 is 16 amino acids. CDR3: CASSLTSDADPREAFF. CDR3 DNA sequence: TGTGCCAGCAGCTTAACCTCGGACGCCGACCCCCGTGAAGCTTTCTTT.

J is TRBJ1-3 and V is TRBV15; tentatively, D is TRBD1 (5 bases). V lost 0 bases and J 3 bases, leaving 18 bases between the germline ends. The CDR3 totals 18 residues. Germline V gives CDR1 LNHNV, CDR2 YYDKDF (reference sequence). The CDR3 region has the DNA TGTGCCACCAGCAGAGATCCGATCTCGGGGGTGGTTGGAAACACCATATATTTT. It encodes CATSRDPISGVVGNTIYF.

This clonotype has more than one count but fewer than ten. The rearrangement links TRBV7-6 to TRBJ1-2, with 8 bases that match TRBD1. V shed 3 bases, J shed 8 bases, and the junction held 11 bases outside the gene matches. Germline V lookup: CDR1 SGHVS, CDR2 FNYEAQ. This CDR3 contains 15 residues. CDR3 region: CASSFPGQAETGYTF. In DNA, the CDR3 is TGTGCCAGCAGCTTCCCGGGACAGGCCGAGACGGGCTACACCTTC.

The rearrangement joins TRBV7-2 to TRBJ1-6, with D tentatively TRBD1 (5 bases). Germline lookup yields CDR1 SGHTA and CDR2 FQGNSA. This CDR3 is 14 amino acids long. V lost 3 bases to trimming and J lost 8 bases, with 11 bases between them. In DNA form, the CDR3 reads TGTGCCAGCAGCTTGGGGCAGAATTATTCACCCCTCCACTTT. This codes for CASSLGQNYSPLHF.

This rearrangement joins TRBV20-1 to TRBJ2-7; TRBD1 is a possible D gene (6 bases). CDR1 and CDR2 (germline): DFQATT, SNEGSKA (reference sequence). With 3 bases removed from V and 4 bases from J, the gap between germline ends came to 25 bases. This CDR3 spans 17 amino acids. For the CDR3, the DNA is TGCAGTGCTAGGGGGGAAACTACGGGACAAGGGCTATACGAGCAGTACTTC. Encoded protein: CSARGETTGQGLYEQYF.

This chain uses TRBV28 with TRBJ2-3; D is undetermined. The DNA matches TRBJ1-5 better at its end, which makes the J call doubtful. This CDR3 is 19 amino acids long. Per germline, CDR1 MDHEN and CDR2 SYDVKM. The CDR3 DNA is TGTGCCAGCAGTCCGTGGGCATTTGAGGAGCGGGCGGTAACAGATACGCAGCATTTT. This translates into CASSPWAFEERAVTDTQHF.

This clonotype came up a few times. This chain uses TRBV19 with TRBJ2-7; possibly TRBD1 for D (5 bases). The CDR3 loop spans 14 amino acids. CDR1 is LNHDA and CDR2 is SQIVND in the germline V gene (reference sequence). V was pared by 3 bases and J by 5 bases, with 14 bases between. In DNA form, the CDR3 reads TGTGCCAGTAGTATCCAGGGAACAAGGCACGAGCAGTACTTC. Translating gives CASSIQGTRHEQYF.

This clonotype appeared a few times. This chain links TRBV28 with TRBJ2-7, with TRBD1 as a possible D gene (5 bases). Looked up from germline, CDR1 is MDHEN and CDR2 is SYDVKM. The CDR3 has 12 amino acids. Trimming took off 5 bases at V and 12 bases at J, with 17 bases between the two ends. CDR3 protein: CASSILGVLLYF. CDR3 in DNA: TGTGCCAGCAGTATCTTAGGGGTTTTGCTGTACTTC.

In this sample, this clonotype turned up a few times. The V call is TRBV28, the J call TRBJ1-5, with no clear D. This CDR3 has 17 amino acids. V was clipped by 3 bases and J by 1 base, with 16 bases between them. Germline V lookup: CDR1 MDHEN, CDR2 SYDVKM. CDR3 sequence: CASSFRTAGLSNQPQHF. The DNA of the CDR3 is TGTGCCAGCAGTTTCAGGACGGCCGGTTTGAGCAATCAGCCCCAGCATTTT.

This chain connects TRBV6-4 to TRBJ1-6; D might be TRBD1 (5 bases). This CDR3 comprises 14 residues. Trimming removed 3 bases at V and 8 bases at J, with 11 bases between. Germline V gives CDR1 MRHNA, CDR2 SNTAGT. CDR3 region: CASSDQGLDSPLHF. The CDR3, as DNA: TGTGCCAGCAGTGATCAGGGTTTGGATTCACCCCTCCACTTT.

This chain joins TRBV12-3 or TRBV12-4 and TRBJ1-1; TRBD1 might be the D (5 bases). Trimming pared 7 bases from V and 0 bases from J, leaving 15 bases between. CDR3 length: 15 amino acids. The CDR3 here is CASTNRRQMNTEAFF. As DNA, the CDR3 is TGTGCCAGCACGAACAGGAGACAGATGAACACTGAAGCTTTCTTT.

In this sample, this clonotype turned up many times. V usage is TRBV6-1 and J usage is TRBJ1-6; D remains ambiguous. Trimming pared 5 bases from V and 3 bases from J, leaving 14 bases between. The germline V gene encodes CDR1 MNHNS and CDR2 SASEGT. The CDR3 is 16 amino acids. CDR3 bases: TGTGCCAGCAGTCCCGCGTTCCGTGGCTATAATTCACCCCTCCACTTT. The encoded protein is CASSPAFRGYNSPLHF.

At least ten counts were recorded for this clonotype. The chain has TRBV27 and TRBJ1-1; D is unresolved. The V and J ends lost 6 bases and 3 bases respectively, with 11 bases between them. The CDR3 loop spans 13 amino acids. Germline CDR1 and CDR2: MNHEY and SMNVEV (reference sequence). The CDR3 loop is CASSPTGDTEAFF. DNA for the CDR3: TGTGCCAGCAGCCCAACCGGTGACACTGAAGCTTTCTTT.

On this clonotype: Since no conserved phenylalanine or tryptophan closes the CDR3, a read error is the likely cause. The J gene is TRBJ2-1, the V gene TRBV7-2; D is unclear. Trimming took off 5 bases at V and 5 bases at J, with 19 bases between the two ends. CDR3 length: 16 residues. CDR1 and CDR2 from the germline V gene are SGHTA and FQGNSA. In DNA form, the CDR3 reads TGTGCCAGCAGCCCCCCGCCGTGGACCGTTGACAATGAGCAGTTCTTA. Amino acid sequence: CASSPPPWTVDNEQFL.

For the CDR3, the DNA is TGTGCCAGCAGCTTCCAAAGGACGGTCCAAGAGACCCAGTACTTC. Translation: CASSFQRTVQETQYF. V is TRBV5-4 and J is TRBJ2-5; D ambiguous. Germline lookup yields CDR1 SGHNT and CDR2 YYREEE (reference sequence). The CDR3 runs 15 residues. V was pared by 2 bases and J by 1 base, with 12 bases between.

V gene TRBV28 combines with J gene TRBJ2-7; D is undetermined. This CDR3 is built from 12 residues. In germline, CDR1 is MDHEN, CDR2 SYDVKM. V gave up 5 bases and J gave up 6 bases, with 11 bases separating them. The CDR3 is CASSILVGEQYF. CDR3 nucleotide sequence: TGTGCCAGCAGTATCCTGGTTGGCGAGCAGTACTTC.